This T cell receptor (beta chain) is drawn from a study of regulatory T cells in long-lasting Graves disease. CDR3 regions were amplified by Arm-PCR using iRepertoire HTBI primers to build TCR beta libraries. Original methodology: Across samples, 60 to 75 TRBV and around 14 TRBJ segments were found. TCRdb independently ran MiXCR on the multiplex PCR reads; one entry per CDR3 protein. Clone size and V and J calls follow TCRdb, not the original study. The table has approximately 400,000 distinct CDR3 sequences, about 15% seen once. Trimming at V came to 0 bases and at J to 4 bases, leaving 4 bases not matched to a gene. In germline, CDR1 is LGHDT, CDR2 YNNKEL (reference sequence). The CDR3 is 15 amino acids. This clonotype was observed a few times. Antigen specificity is unknown. Broader study findings: A reduction in accuracy may have resulted from the small sample size.

Documented time point: newly diagnosed GD, antithyroid drugs for less than 3 months. Researchers made the TCR library from RNA that was extracted from PBMCs. The same data also went into a second study, on T cells in Graves' hyperthyroidism and ophthalmopathy. That study adds: Hyperthyroidism patients were newly diagnosed, had disease duration under 2 months, and were aged 18 to 65 years.

This clonotype was sampled from a woman in her twenties or thirties with Graves disease. Specimen: peripheral blood mononuclear cells (PBMCs), collected at new diagnosis, from a patient treated with antithyroid drugs. This chain uses TRBV3-1 with TRBJ2-5; 8 nucleotides match TRBD1. The CDR3 is CASSQDLDRGETQYF. As DNA, the CDR3 is TGTGCCAGCAGCCAAGATCTCGACAGGGGAGAGACCCAGTACTTC.